This TCR beta chain came from a study of PD-1 blockade in classical Hodgkin lymphoma. Findings and limits, study-wide: Healthy donors reportedly exceeded newly diagnosed patients in baseline TCR diversity. CD4+ TCR diversity rose significantly by C4D1, and CD8+ TCR diversity did not.

CDR1 and CDR2 from the germline V gene are SEHNR and FQNEAQ (reference sequence). The CDR3 sequence is 17 residues long. V shed 7 bases and J shed 3 bases, with 24 bases lying between them. All patients relapsed after autologous stem cell transplantation, and brentuximab vedotin exposure varied. Clones were sequenced by immunoSEQ multiplex PCR, and TCRdb holds only the in-frame ones, with some missing. The sample has under 110,000 clones, about 89% seen once. Turning to this clone: Its specificity is not known.

This clonotype was obtained from a human donor with classical Hodgkin lymphoma. Sequences were derived from peripheral blood mononuclear cells (PBMCs), sampled before the second cycle of nivolumab. The chain combines TRBV7-9 with TRBJ2-5; possible D gene TRBD2, 6 bases. This chain's CDR3 is CASTEITGGTVKETQYF. In DNA, the CDR3 is TGTGCCAGCACCGAAATCACAGGCGGGACTGTTAAAGAGACCCAGTACTTC.